This TCR beta chain comes out of a study of cytomegalovirus exposure and HLA in healthy donors. With respect to this clone: Its antigen remains unknown.

PCR was performed using 60 Vbeta and 13 Jbeta primers. Profiled with immunoSEQ multiplex PCR; TCRdb holds only in-frame clones, not every one. Here the sample spans some 170,000 clones, roughly 79% being singletons. Study-level results: Through in vitro validation, three CMV-associated chains were shown to be specific for CMV antigens.

The receptor's source is a man aged 40-55 years in good health and CMV-seropositive. What was sequenced was PBMCs.

This CDR3 reads CASSQLPTDTQYF. The DNA of the CDR3 is TGTGCCAGCAGCCAACTACCCACAGATACGCAGTATTTT. The V and J genes are TRBV11-3 and TRBJ2-3; D is ambiguous. Trimming left V 5 bases short and J 2 bases short, with 8 bases between. The CDR3 totals 13 residues. Germline V gene lookup returns CDR1 SGHNT and CDR2 YENEEA. Using reference TRBV11-3 and TRBJ2-3 for the parts outside the CDR3, the full variable domain is EAGVVQSPRYKIIEKKQPVAFWCNPISGHNTLYWYLQNLGQGPELLIRYENEEAVDDSQLPKDRFSAERLKGVDSTLKIQPAELGDSAVYLCASSQLPTDTQYFGPGTRLTVL.